These 16 T cell receptor beta chains were all obtained from the same sample, sequenced in a study of shared clonotypes between healthy human individuals. Assay used: immunoSEQ multiplex PCR; TCRdb lists only in-frame clones, some missing. The sample yields about 1 million clones, more than 65% seen once. Sequenced: memory CD4+ T cells sorted from blood. Subset described: CD45RA-negative fraction. Receptors were obtained from a man younger than 35 in good health.

The rearrangement links TRBV7-2 to TRBJ2-7; no firm D call. This CDR3 spans 13 amino acids. V lost 5 bases to trimming and J lost 5 bases, with 13 bases between them. The germline gives CDR1 SGHTA, CDR2 FQGNSA. The CDR3 is CASSPGATHEQYF. The DNA of the CDR3 is TGTGCCAGCAGCCCCGGAGCCACCCACGAGCAGTACTTC.

This rearrangement joins TRBV4-1 to TRBJ2-3; TRBD2 aligns across 9 bases. The CDR3 runs 14 residues. Germline CDR1 is MGHRA and CDR2 is YSYEKL. Losses at the gene ends were 4 bases for V and 6 bases for J; bases not matched to a gene: 5. CDR3 nucleotides: TGCGCCAGCAGCCTTGGGACTAGCCCCGATACGCAGTATTTT. It encodes CASSLGTSPDTQYF.

V is TRBV10-2 and J is TRBJ2-3; 7 positions match TRBD1. From germline, CDR1 is WSHSY and CDR2 SAAADI. The CDR3 sequence is 16 residues long. The trim removed 7 bases at V and 2 bases at J, leaving 12 bases unmatched. The CDR3: CASNDRDSQVTDTQYF. In DNA, the CDR3 is TGCGCCAGCAACGACCGGGACAGCCAGGTCACAGATACGCAGTATTTT.

V and J are TRBV7-2 and TRBJ1-4; D remains ambiguous. Germline values: CDR1 SGHTA, CDR2 FQGNSA. This CDR3 region has 14 residues. Between the trimmed V and J ends, which lost 6 bases and 8 bases, there was a span of 16 bases. For the CDR3, the DNA is TGTGCCAGCAGTTACTACGCACCAGCCGAAAAACTGTTTTTT. Protein product: CASSYYAPAEKLFF.

The V gene is TRBV5-6, the J gene TRBJ1-3; D might be TRBD1 (5 bases). The CDR3 loop spans 17 amino acids. V lost 0 bases and J 1 base, leaving 14 bases between the germline ends. CDR1 is SGHDT and CDR2 is YYEEEE in the germline V gene. CDR3 DNA: TGTGCCAGCAGCTTGGTACTGGAGGGGAAATCTGGAAACACCATATATTTT. It specifies CASSLVLEGKSGNTIYF.

The chain joins TRBV7-3 to TRBJ2-3; D could derive from TRBD1 or TRBD2 (6 bases each). The CDR3 sequence is 15 residues long. V was trimmed by 5 bases and J by 7 bases, leaving 19 bases between them. In germline, CDR1 is SGHTA, CDR2 FQGTGA. The CDR3 bases are TGTGCCAGCAGCCCCCGAGGAGGGGGGATGTATACGCAGTATTTT. As protein: CASSPRGGGMYTQYF. The whole variable domain, filled in from reference TRBV7-3 and TRBJ2-3, reads GAGVSQTPSNKVTEKGKYVELRCDPISGHTALYWYRQSLGQGPEFLIYFQGTGAADDSGLPNDRFFAVRPEGSVSTLKIQRTERGDSAVYLCASSPRGGGMYTQYFGPGTRLTVL.

The J gene is TRBJ1-6, the V gene TRBV18, with 7 positions matching TRBD1. The V and J ends lost 2 bases and 0 bases, in that order; junction bases with no gene match: 10. The CDR3 extends over 19 amino acids. The germline gives CDR1 KGHSH, CDR2 LQKENI. The CDR3 DNA is TGTGCCAGCTCACCATTGGGACAGAGAGGCTTCTCCTATAATTCACCCCTCCACTTT. This codes for CASSPLGQRGFSYNSPLHF. Full variable domain (rest looked up from reference TRBV18 and TRBJ1-6): NAGVMQNPRHLVRRRGQEARLRCSPMKGHSHVYWYRQLPEEGLKFMVYLQKENIIDESGMPKERFSAEFPKEGPSILRIQQVVRGDSAAYFCASSPLGQRGFSYNSPLHFGNGTRLTVT.

This clone was recorded once. The rearrangement links TRBV28 to TRBJ2-7; no firm D call. Germline CDR1 reads MDHEN; CDR2 reads SYDVKM. This CDR3 region has 12 residues. V lost 5 bases, J lost 7 bases, and 12 bases lay in between. CDR3 in amino acids: CASSQTWVEQYF. CDR3 DNA: TGTGCCAGCAGTCAAACGTGGGTAGAGCAGTACTTC. Based on the CDR3 plus reference TRBV28 and TRBJ2-7, the full variable domain is DVKVTQSSRYLVKRTGEKVFLECVQDMDHENMFWYRQDPGLGLRLIYFSYDVKMKEKGDIPEGYSVSREKKERFSLILESASTNQTSMYLCASSQTWVEQYFGPGTRLTVT.

This clone appeared many times. J is TRBJ1-2 and V is TRBV2; no clear D gene. This CDR3 spans 12 amino acids. Germline CDR1 is SNHLY and CDR2 is FYNNEI. The V end was cut by 6 bases, the J end by 2 bases, with 7 bases between. CDR3 sequence (DNA): TGTGCCAGCAGGGGCTTCAACTATGGCTACACCTTC. Residues: CASRGFNYGYTF.

The genes are TRBV5-6 and TRBJ2-5; a weak D match, TRBD2 (5 bases). CDR1 SGHDT and CDR2 YYEEEE come from the germline V gene. V shed 1 base and J shed 1 base, with 14 bases lying between them. The length of the CDR3 is 16 residues. The CDR3 coding sequence is TGTGCCAGCAGCTTGTTGGCCGAGGGCGCCCAAGAGACCCAGTACTTC. Its protein product is CASSLLAEGAQETQYF.

The chain employs TRBV5-4 and TRBJ2-3; 9 bases align to TRBD1. The CDR3 consists of 14 residues. Trimming cost V 4 bases and J 6 bases; bases outside gene matches: 6. The germline CDR1 and CDR2 sequences are SGHNT and YYREEE (reference sequence). The CDR3 sequence: CASSAGTGPDTQYF. DNA for the CDR3: TGTGCCAGCAGCGCCGGGACAGGGCCCGATACGCAGTATTTT.

The chain links TRBV6-5 to TRBJ1-1; D is unclear. The germline V gene encodes CDR1 MNHEY and CDR2 SVGAGI. CDR3 length: 15 residues. The V end was cut by 0 bases, the J end by 4 bases, with 12 bases between. The CDR3 loop is CASSYSYRSGTEAFF. CDR3 nucleotides: TGTGCCAGCAGTTACTCCTATCGGTCCGGCACTGAAGCTTTCTTT.

The V gene is TRBV5-1, the J gene TRBJ1-1; 10 bases fit TRBD1. V dropped 3 bases and J dropped 9; count of bases not matched to a gene: 17. Germline V gene data show CDR1 as SGHRS and CDR2 as YFSETQ. The CDR3 has 17 residues. In DNA, the CDR3 is TGCGCCAGCAGCTGGGGAGGGACAGGGGATCTTAGTCGCAAAGCTTTCTTT. Translating it yields CASSWGGTGDLSRKAFF.

The rearrangement links TRBV18 to TRBJ2-6; the match to TRBD2 covers 11 bases. This CDR3 comprises 18 residues. V was clipped by 6 bases and J by 0 bases; unmatched bases: 7. The V gene's germline CDR1 is KGHSH and CDR2 LQKENI. CDR3 amino acids: CASSQTSGITSGANVLTF. The CDR3 coding sequence is TGTGCCAGCTCTCAGACTAGCGGGATAACCTCTGGGGCCAACGTCCTGACTTTC.

Details on this clone: With a far larger clone one base away, a read error is the likely cause. The genes are TRBV27 and TRBJ2-7; 7 nucleotides agree with TRBD1. Germline CDR1 and CDR2: MNHEY and SMNVEV (reference sequence). After removal of 6 bases from V and 6 bases from J, the junction contained 14 bases not matched to a gene. There are 15 residues in the CDR3. The CDR3 spells CASSPPGTVVFEQYF. CDR3 coding DNA: TGTGCCAGCAGCCCCCCCGGGACAGTAGTTTTCGAGCAGTACTTC.

Many counts were recorded for this clone. This CDR3 is also generated by other DNA sequences in the sample. The chain is built from TRBV6-1 and TRBJ2-3; TRBD2 agrees at 13 bases. V lost 2 bases and J lost 2; bases outside the gene matches: 1. The V gene's germline CDR1 is MNHNS and CDR2 SASEGT. This CDR3 has 16 residues. Here the CDR3 reads CASSETSGRDTDTQYF. DNA of the CDR3: TGTGCCAGCAGTGAAACTAGCGGGAGGGACACAGATACGCAGTATTTT.